Listed below are T cell receptor beta chains from one sample, sequenced in a study of blood T cells in healthy people across ages. TCRdb independently ran MiXCR on the 5' RACE reads; one entry per CDR3 protein. The repertoire holds over 700,000 distinct CDR3 sequences, 50% to 65% seen once, with about 42% in the top ten. Sequencing was done on a sample of blood. The receptors were gathered from a man older than 75 in good health. The CDR3 runs from the conserved cysteine through the conserved F or W. Fields, in order: V gene, J gene, CDR3 protein.

v_call: TRBV5-1
j_call: TRBJ1-2
cdr3_aa: CASSGFNYGYTF

v_call: TRBV5-1
j_call: TRBJ2-1
cdr3_aa: CASSENSGREEQFF

v_call: TRBV28
j_call: TRBJ2-1
cdr3_aa: CASSPRFPGANEQFF

v_call: TRBV6-6
j_call: TRBJ2-3
cdr3_aa: CASSYILGGDRYAYF

v_call: TRBV4-1
j_call: TRBJ2-1
cdr3_aa: CASSQDTQGAQDNEQFF

v_call: TRBV28
j_call: TRBJ2-4
cdr3_aa: CASSPSRGTRQYF

v_call: TRBV29-1
j_call: NA
cdr3_aa: CSVLKLAGITYEQYF

v_call: TRBV6-2/TRBV6-3
j_call: TRBJ2-7
cdr3_aa: CASTGIYSYEQYF

v_call: TRBV7-3
j_call: TRBJ1-1
cdr3_aa: CASSADRGTEAFF

v_call: TRBV29-1
j_call: TRBJ1-5
cdr3_aa: CSVSPGQSNQPQHF

v_call: TRBV5-6
j_call: TRBJ1-2
cdr3_aa: CASSLRSGGYTF

v_call: TRBV11-2
j_call: TRBJ2-3
cdr3_aa: CASSNWKGGSTDTQYF

v_call: TRBV21-1
j_call: TRBJ2-6
cdr3_aa: CASSKVRDYGSGANVLTF

v_call: TRBV27
j_call: TRBJ2-5
cdr3_aa: CASSLKGTSAPGETQYF

v_call: TRBV6-5
j_call: TRBJ2-7
cdr3_aa: CASSRSGRYSYEQYF

v_call: TRBV20-1
j_call: TRBJ2-3
cdr3_aa: CSASGGDHSTDTQYF

v_call: TRBV5-1
j_call: TRBJ1-1
cdr3_aa: CASSLEGTTNTEAFF

v_call: TRBV7-9
j_call: TRBJ1-1
cdr3_aa: CASSPSSQGAEAFF

v_call: TRBV20-1
j_call: TRBJ2-1
cdr3_aa: CIEGTGSYNEQFF

v_call: TRBV27
j_call: TRBJ2-3
cdr3_aa: CASSLSPRSGREAHRYAYF

v_call: TRBV5-1
j_call: TRBJ2-7
cdr3_aa: CASSLRLGDYEQYF

v_call: TRBV7-9
j_call: TRBJ2-7
cdr3_aa: CASSPGSLSYEQYF